The 4 T cell receptor beta chains below all came from one sample that was sequenced in a study of OX40 agonist ivuxolimab in advanced cancers. This table comes from immunoSEQ multiplex PCR, and its TCRdb copy is limited to in-frame clones, with some not included. The sample records about 35,000 clones, nearly 75% being singletons. The sample consisted of CD4+ or CD8+ T cells sorted from blood, taken in a trial of the OX40 agonist ivuxolimab. The receptors were sampled from an adult with an advanced solid tumor such as melanoma, head and neck, liver or kidney cancer.

This clone came up a few times. The gene calls are TRBV14 and TRBJ1-5; possibly TRBD1 for D (5 bases). This CDR3 region has 16 residues. Germline V gene sequence: CDR1 SGHDN, CDR2 FVKESK. V lost 6 bases and J lost 0, with 15 bases in between. This CDR3 is CASRFTGVYSNQPQHF. The CDR3 DNA reads as TGTGCCAGCAGGTTTACAGGAGTCTATAGCAATCAGCCCCAGCATTTT.

CDR3 sequence: CASSVLDRQRQPQHF. The CDR3, as DNA: TGTGCCAGCAGTGTACTTGACAGACAGCGACAGCCCCAGCATTTT. The V and J genes are TRBV2 and TRBJ1-5, with D tentatively TRBD1 (5 bases). V lost 4 bases, J lost 7 bases, and 17 bases lay in between. Germline assignment: CDR1 SNHLY and CDR2 FYNNEI. The CDR3 sequence is 15 residues long. Looking up the rest from reference TRBV2 and TRBJ1-5 gives the full variable domain: EPEVTQTPSHQVTQMGQEVILRCVPISNHLYFYWYRQILGQKVEFLVSFYNNEISEKSEIFDDQFSVERPDGSNFTLKIRSTKLEDSAMYFCASSVLDRQRQPQHFGDGTRLSIL.

The J gene is TRBJ1-2, the V gene TRBV11-2; tentative D call: TRBD1 (5 bases). V lost 6 bases and J lost 1, with 9 bases in between. This CDR3 comprises 13 residues. Germline V lookup: CDR1 SGHAT, CDR2 FQNNGV. This CDR3 reads CASRPRDNYGYTF. In DNA, the CDR3 is TGTGCCAGCAGACCCAGGGATAACTATGGCTACACCTTC.

This chain joins TRBV19 and TRBJ2-2; TRBD1 matches at 9 bases. Germline loops: CDR1 LNHDA, CDR2 SQIVND (reference sequence). CDR3 length: 15 amino acids. Trimming removed 4 bases from V and 2 bases from J; junction bases left unmatched: 2. The CDR3 DNA reads as TGTGCCAGTAGTACGGGACAGGGAAACACCGGGGAGCTGTTTTTT. Its protein product is CASSTGQGNTGELFF.